Each of the 26 T cell receptor beta chains below was sequenced from the same sample in a study of T-cell memory formation after mild COVID-19. TCRdb called the 5' RACE reads again in MiXCR, with one record for every CDR3 protein. The profile shows 400,000 to 500,000 distinct CDR3 sequences, around 20% of them singletons. Sequenced sample: PBMCs or a T cell subset sorted from them (not recorded which). The receptors come from an adult woman who had mild COVID-19 (a few samples of this study predate the infection). Cell type and time point are not known.

This clonotype has just a few counts. The rearrangement joins TRBV23-1 to TRBJ2-1; 9 bases line up with TRBD1. TRBV23-1 is an ORF for which the function is uncertain. The CDR3 has 15 amino acids. V lost 11 bases, J lost 4 bases, and 12 bases stayed unmatched. The CDR3 here is CARGQGPVQYNEQFF. The CDR3 DNA follows: TGCGCCCGTGGACAGGGGCCTGTACAATACAATGAGCAGTTCTTC.

This clonotype was counted ten times or more. The rearrangement joins TRBV12-3 or TRBV12-4 to TRBJ2-1, with 7 bases matching TRBD1. The CDR3 has 15 amino acids. V trimming: 4 bases; J trimming: 2 bases; junction bases outside the gene matches: 5. CDR3 amino acids: CASSSTGQTYNEQFF. CDR3 nucleotide sequence: TGTGCCAGCAGTTCCACGGGACAGACCTACAATGAGCAGTTCTTC.

In its sample, this clonotype was seen a few times. The V call is TRBV30, the J call TRBJ2-7, with 8 bases aligning to TRBD1. The CDR3 is made up of 15 amino acids. Trimming at V came to 3 bases and at J to 6 bases, leaving 13 bases not matched to a gene. The germline V gene has CDR1 GTSNPN and CDR2 SVGIG (reference sequence). The DNA of the CDR3 is TGTGCCTGGAGGAAAACGGACAGGGTTCGGGGCGAGCAGTACTTC. Its protein product is CAWRKTDRVRGEQYF.

The chain uses TRBV7-2 and TRBJ1-6, with a weak D call TRBD1 (6 bases). CDR3 length: 14 residues. CDR1 and CDR2 from the germline V gene are SGHTA and FQGNSA. The V end lost 1 base, the J end lost 14 bases, and 15 bases lay between the germline ends. The DNA of the CDR3 is TGTGCCAGCAGCTTAGAACAGGGAGGAAGGGCCCTCCACTTT. This codes for CASSLEQGGRALHF.

This clonotype came up a few times. V is TRBV3-1 and J is TRBJ2-7, with 8 bases aligning to TRBD2. This CDR3 has 15 amino acids. Germline V gene data show CDR1 as LGHDT and CDR2 as YNNKEL (reference sequence). The ends lost 4 bases at V and 6 bases at J; junction bases unmatched: 11. The CDR3 sequence is CASSRARGGQGEQYF. The CDR3 nucleotides are TGTGCCAGCAGCCGAGCACGGGGGGGCCAGGGCGAGCAGTACTTC.

The chain combines TRBV27 with TRBJ2-7, with 11 bases matching TRBD2. J gave up 0 bases and V 11 bases, and 18 bases lay outside the gene matches. CDR3 length equals 18 residues. CDR1 is MNHEY, CDR2 SMNVEV, per germline (reference sequence). CDR3 sequence: CAPGRLYSGRASSYEQYF. The CDR3 nucleotides are TGTGCCCCTGGAAGGTTGTATAGCGGGAGGGCCAGCTCCTACGAGCAGTACTTC.

This clonotype showed up just once. V and J are TRBV6-6 and TRBJ2-4; TRBD2 might be the D (5 bases). Per the germline V gene, CDR1 is MNHNY and CDR2 is SVGAGI (reference sequence). The CDR3 is 14 residues long. V shed 5 bases and J shed 7 bases, with 15 bases lying between them. The CDR3: CASSTSGRGNIQYF. CDR3 nucleotides: TGTGCCAGCAGTACCTCTGGCAGAGGGAACATTCAGTACTTC.

This sequence joins TRBV20-1 and TRBJ2-3; TRBD2 is a possible D gene (6 bases). This CDR3 is 14 amino acids long. CDR1 and CDR2 from the germline V gene are DFQATT and SNEGSKA (reference sequence). The ends were cut back, 3 bases at V and 2 bases at J, with 12 bases in the middle. CDR3: CSASGGETTDTQYF. As DNA, the CDR3 is TGCAGTGCTAGCGGGGGAGAAACCACAGATACGCAGTATTTT.

In this sample, this clonotype turned up a few times. The chain has TRBV15 and TRBJ1-2; 10 nucleotides align to TRBD1. Germline CDR1 LNHNV, CDR2 YYDKDF (reference sequence). Unmatched junction bases numbered 8, after V lost 0 bases and J lost 4 bases. This CDR3 is built from 17 residues. CDR3 protein: CATSREQPGQGPYGYTF. In DNA form, the CDR3 reads TGTGCCACCAGCAGAGAACAACCGGGACAGGGGCCCTATGGCTACACCTTC.

The sample holds a few counts of this clonotype. J is TRBJ2-7 and V is TRBV6-4; D possibly corresponds to TRBD2 (5 bases). V lost 6 bases, J lost 3 bases, and 15 bases lay in between. The CDR3 runs to 14 residues. Germline CDR1 reads MRHNA; CDR2 reads SNTAGT. The CDR3 reads CASRRPEAFYEQYF. The CDR3 DNA reads as TGTGCCAGCAGAAGGCCGGAGGCGTTCTACGAGCAGTACTTC.

The chain recombines TRBV18 with TRBJ1-5; 8 nucleotides line up with TRBD1. The CDR3 has 16 residues. From germline, CDR1 is KGHSH and CDR2 LQKENI. V gave up 2 bases and J gave up 1 base; unmatched junction bases: 4. The CDR3 bases are TGTGCCAGCTCACCAGAGGACAGGGCGAGCAATCAGCCCCAGCATTTT. Protein product: CASSPEDRASNQPQHF. Complete variable domain (other parts from reference TRBV18 and TRBJ1-5): NAGVMQNPRHLVRRRGQEARLRCSPMKGHSHVYWYRQLPEEGLKFMVYLQKENIIDESGMPKERFSAEFPKEGPSILRIQQVVRGDSAAYFCASSPEDRASNQPQHFGDGTRLSIL.

This clonotype was seen a few times. This chain links TRBV5-1 with TRBJ1-6; TRBD1 agrees at 9 bases. The CDR3 is made up of 14 amino acids. The germline V gene has CDR1 SGHRS and CDR2 YFSETQ. With V trimmed by 5 bases and J by 10 bases, 7 bases remained unmatched. This CDR3 is CASRPDRGRSPLHF. In DNA form, the CDR3 reads TGCGCCAGCAGACCGGACAGGGGACGGTCACCCCTCCACTTT.

There are a few counts of this clonotype. The chain joins TRBV5-1 to TRBJ2-7, with 9 bases fitting TRBD2. Germline-derived CDR1 and CDR2 are SGHRS and YFSETQ. The CDR3 is 16 amino acids. J lost 4 bases, V lost 3 bases, and 11 bases had no gene match. The CDR3 loop reads CASSSTFDSGRYEQYF. CDR3 nucleotide sequence: TGCGCCAGCAGCTCCACCTTCGATAGCGGGAGATACGAGCAGTACTTC.

The chain recombines TRBV7-9 with TRBJ1-6, with 10 bases aligning to TRBD1. This CDR3 is built from 14 residues. Germline values: CDR1 SEHNR, CDR2 FQNEAQ (reference sequence). The trim removed 7 bases at V and 7 bases at J, leaving 4 bases unmatched. This CDR3 reads CASTGQGGNSPLHF. CDR3 sequence (DNA): TGTGCCAGCACCGGACAGGGGGGGAATTCACCCCTCCACTTT.

This clonotype was detected only a few times. The V and J genes are TRBV7-9 and TRBJ2-7, with D perhaps matching TRBD1 or TRBD2 (5 bases each). The V gene lost 6 bases and the J gene lost 6 bases, with 15 bases spanning the gap. The CDR3 covers 13 residues. The germline gives CDR1 SEHNR, CDR2 FQNEAQ (reference sequence). The CDR3 bases are TGTGCCAGCAGTTGGGGGAATGCGGGCGAGCAGTACTTC. Protein product: CASSWGNAGEQYF.

The rearrangement uses TRBV20-1 and TRBJ1-1, with 8 bases identical to TRBD1. The CDR3 is made up of 17 amino acids. The junction had 13 bases not matched to a gene; V was cut back by 3 bases and J by 1 base. CDR1 is DFQATT, CDR2 SNEGSKA, per germline (reference sequence). Written as DNA, the CDR3 is TGCAGTGCTAGCCAAGCCTTAGGGACAGGCGGGAACACTGAAGCTTTCTTT. Amino acids: CSASQALGTGGNTEAFF.

The CDR3 reads CASSFIGTLYEQYF. Written as DNA, the CDR3 is TGTGCCAGCAGCTTTATCGGAACCCTCTACGAGCAGTACTTC. V usage is TRBV7-2 and J usage is TRBJ2-7; unclear D gene. CDR3 length equals 14 residues. Trimming took off 3 bases at V and 3 bases at J, with 12 bases between the two ends. Germline V gene data show CDR1 as SGHTA and CDR2 as FQGNSA.

The V and J genes are TRBV5-1 and TRBJ2-5; TRBD1 matches at 7 bases. Unmatched junction bases numbered 7, after V lost 0 bases and J lost 5 bases. This CDR3 is built from 15 residues. Per the germline V gene, CDR1 is SGHRS and CDR2 is YFSETQ. The DNA for the CDR3 is TGCGCCAGCAGCTTGGGAGGGGGCATCGTGGAGACCCAGTACTTC. Translation: CASSLGGGIVETQYF. The full variable domain, its missing parts supplied by reference TRBV5-1 and TRBJ2-5, is KAGVTQTPRYLIKTRGQQVTLSCSPISGHRSVSWYQQTPGQGLQFLFEYFSETQRNKGNFPGRFSGRQFSNSRSEMNVSTLELGDSALYLCASSLGGGIVETQYFGPGTRLLVL.

This clonotype was recorded a few times. The chain joins TRBV28 to TRBJ2-2; D unresolved. CDR3 length: 14 amino acids. Germline V gene sequence: CDR1 MDHEN, CDR2 SYDVKM. Trimming removed 4 bases from V and 5 bases from J, with 11 bases in between. The DNA for the CDR3 is TGTGCCAGCAGTTCCCGTCGGAAAACCGGGGAGCTGTTTTTT. This codes for CASSSRRKTGELFF.

This clonotype was detected only once. The chain is built from TRBV7-9 and TRBJ2-5, with D tentatively TRBD2 (6 bases). Germline CDR1 reads SEHNR; CDR2 reads FQNEAQ (reference sequence). V lost 4 bases to trimming and J lost 4 bases, with 13 bases between them. CDR3 length: 14 residues. This chain's CDR3 is CASSSSLGGETQYF. Here the CDR3 DNA reads TGTGCCAGCAGCTCATCCCTCGGGGGAGAGACCCAGTACTTC. Drawing the rest from reference TRBV7-9 and TRBJ2-5, the complete variable domain is DTGVSQNPRHKITKRGQNVTFRCDPISEHNRLYWYRQTLGQGPEFLTYFQNEAQLEKSRLLSDRFSAERPKGSFSTLEIQRTEQGDSAMYLCASSSSLGGETQYFGPGTRLLVL.

V is TRBV5-1 and J is TRBJ1-1; D gene unclear. This CDR3 has 13 residues. The V gene lost 0 bases and the J gene lost 1 base, with 4 bases spanning the gap. Germline CDR1 and CDR2: SGHRS and YFSETQ. This chain's CDR3 is CASSLEQNTEAFF. The DNA of the CDR3 is TGCGCCAGCAGCTTGGAACAGAACACTGAAGCTTTCTTT.

This clonotype was found a few times. The chain combines TRBV5-1 with TRBJ2-2, with unresolved D. V was trimmed by 4 bases and J by 0 bases, leaving 10 bases between them. Germline lookup yields CDR1 SGHRS and CDR2 YFSETQ. The CDR3 loop spans 15 amino acids. CDR3 protein: CASSVPHTNTGELFF. In DNA form, the CDR3 reads TGCGCCAGCAGCGTACCGCACACGAACACCGGGGAGCTGTTTTTT.

This clonotype has a count of ten or more. A junction boundary mismatches the germline segment, possibly from a read error. The chain has TRBV5-1 and TRBJ2-3, with D perhaps TRBD1 or TRBD2 (5 bases each). Looked up from germline, CDR1 is SGHRS and CDR2 is YFSETQ. The CDR3 consists of 12 residues. CDR3 in amino acids: CASSLEGDTQYF. The CDR3 nucleotides are TGTGCCAGCAGTCTCGAGGGGGATACGCAGTATTTT.

This sequence joins TRBV5-6 and TRBJ2-3, with 7 bases that match TRBD2. V lost 5 bases to trimming and J lost 2 bases; unmatched junction nucleotides: 8. The CDR3 contains 15 residues. The germline V gene has CDR1 SGHDT and CDR2 YYEEEE. The CDR3 nucleotides read TGTGCCAGCAGGTCCGGTGGGGGGGACACAGATACGCAGTATTTT. This encodes CASRSGGGDTDTQYF.

The CDR3 spells CASSYRPGQAGGYTF. In DNA form, the CDR3 reads TGTGCCAGCAGTTACCGTCCGGGACAGGCGGGTGGCTACACCTTC. This chain connects TRBV6-8 to TRBJ1-2; 8 bases fit TRBD1. Looked up from germline, CDR1 is MNHGY and CDR2 is SAAAGT. V shed 2 bases, J shed 7 bases, and the junction held 9 bases outside the gene matches. The CDR3 runs 15 residues.

The chain carries TRBV20-1 and TRBJ1-5; maybe TRBD1 (5 bases). The CDR3 spans 17 residues. Trimming removed 0 bases from V and 1 base from J, with 16 bases in between. Germline V CDR1 and CDR2: DFQATT, SNEGSKA (reference sequence). The CDR3 sequence is CSAREHSDSWSNQPQHF. The CDR3 region has the DNA TGCAGTGCTAGAGAGCATTCAGACAGTTGGAGCAATCAGCCCCAGCATTTT.